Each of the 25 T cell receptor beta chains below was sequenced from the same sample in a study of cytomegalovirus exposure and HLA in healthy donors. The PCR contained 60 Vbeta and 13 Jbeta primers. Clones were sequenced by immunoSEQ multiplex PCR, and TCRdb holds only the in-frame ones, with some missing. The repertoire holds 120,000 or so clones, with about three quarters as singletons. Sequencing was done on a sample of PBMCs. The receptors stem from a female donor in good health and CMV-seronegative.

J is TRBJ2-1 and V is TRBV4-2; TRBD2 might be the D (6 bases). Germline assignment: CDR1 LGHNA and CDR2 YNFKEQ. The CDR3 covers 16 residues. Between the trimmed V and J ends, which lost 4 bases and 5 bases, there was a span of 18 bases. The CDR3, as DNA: TGTGCCAGCAGCCGTTCTAGGCGGGGTGGGGACAATGAGCAGTTCTTC. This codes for CASSRSRRGGDNEQFF.

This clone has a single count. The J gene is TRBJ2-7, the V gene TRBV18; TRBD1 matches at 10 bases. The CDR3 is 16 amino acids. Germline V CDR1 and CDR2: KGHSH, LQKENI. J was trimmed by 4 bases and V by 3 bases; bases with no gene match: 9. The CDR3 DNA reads TGTGCCAGCTCACCTTCTGGGACAGGGGATTGGTACGAGCAGTACTTC. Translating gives CASSPSGTGDWYEQYF.

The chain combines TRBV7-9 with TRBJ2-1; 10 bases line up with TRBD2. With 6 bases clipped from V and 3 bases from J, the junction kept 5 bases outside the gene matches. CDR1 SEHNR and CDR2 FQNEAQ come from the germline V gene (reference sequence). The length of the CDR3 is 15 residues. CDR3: CASSWTSGDYNEQFF. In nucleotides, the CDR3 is TGTGCCAGCAGTTGGACTAGCGGTGACTACAATGAGCAGTTCTTC.

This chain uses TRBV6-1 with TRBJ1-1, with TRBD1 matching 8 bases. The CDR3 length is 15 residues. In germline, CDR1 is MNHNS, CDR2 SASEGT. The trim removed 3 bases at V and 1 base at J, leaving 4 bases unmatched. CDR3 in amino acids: CASSDQGAQNTEAFF. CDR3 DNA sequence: TGTGCCAGCAGTGACCAGGGGGCGCAGAACACTGAAGCTTTCTTT.

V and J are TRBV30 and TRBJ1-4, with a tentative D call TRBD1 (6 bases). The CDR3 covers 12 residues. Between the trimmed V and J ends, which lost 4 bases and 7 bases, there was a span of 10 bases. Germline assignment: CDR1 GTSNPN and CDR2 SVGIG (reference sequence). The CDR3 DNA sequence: TGTGCCTGGAAGGGAGGGGGTGAAAAACTGTTTTTT. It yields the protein CAWKGGGEKLFF. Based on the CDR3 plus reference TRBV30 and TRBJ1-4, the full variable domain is SQTIHQWPATLVQPVGSPLSLECTVEGTSNPNLYWYRQAAGRGLQLLFYSVGIGQISSEVPQNLSASRPQDRQFILSSKKLLLSDSGFYLCAWKGGGEKLFFGSGTQLSVL.

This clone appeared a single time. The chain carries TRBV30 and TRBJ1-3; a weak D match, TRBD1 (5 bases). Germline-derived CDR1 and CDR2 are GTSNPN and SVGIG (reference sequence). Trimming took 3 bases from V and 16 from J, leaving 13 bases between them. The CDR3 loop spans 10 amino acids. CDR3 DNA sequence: TGTGCCTGGAGCCAGAGGGACTTTTATTTT. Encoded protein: CAWSQRDFYF.

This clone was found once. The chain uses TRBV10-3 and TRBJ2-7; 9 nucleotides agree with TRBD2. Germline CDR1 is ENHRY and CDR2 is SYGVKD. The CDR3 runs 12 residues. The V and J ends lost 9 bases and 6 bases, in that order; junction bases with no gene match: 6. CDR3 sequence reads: CAMSSGRPEQYF. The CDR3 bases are TGTGCCATGAGCAGCGGGAGGCCCGAGCAGTACTTC.

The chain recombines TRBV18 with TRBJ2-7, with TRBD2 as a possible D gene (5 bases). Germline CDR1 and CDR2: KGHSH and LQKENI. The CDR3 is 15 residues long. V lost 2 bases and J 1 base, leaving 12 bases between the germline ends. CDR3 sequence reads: CASSPGSVRSYEQYF. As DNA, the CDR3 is TGTGCCAGCTCACCAGGTAGCGTCAGGTCCTACGAGCAGTACTTC.

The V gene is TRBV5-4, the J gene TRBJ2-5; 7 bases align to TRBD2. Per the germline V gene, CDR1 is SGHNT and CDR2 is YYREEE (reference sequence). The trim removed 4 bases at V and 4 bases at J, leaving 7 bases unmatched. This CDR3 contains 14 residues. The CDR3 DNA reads TGTGCCAGCAGCGGCCACCTAGCGGCAGAGACCCAGTACTTC. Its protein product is CASSGHLAAETQYF.

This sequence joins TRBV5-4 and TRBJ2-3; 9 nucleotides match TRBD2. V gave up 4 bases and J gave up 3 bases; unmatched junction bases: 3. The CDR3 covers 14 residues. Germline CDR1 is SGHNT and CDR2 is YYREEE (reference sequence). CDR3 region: CASSVSGRTDTQYF. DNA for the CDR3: TGTGCCAGCAGCGTTAGCGGGAGAACAGATACGCAGTATTTT.

The CDR3, as DNA: TGCGCCAGCAGCCAGGAAGGGGTGACCGGGGAGCTGTTTTTT. It codes for CASSQEGVTGELFF. The chain couples TRBV4-1 to TRBJ2-2; a weak D match, TRBD1 (5 bases). The germline V gene encodes CDR1 MGHRA and CDR2 YSYEKL. The CDR3 has 14 amino acids. Trimming removed 3 bases at V and 5 bases at J, with 10 bases between.

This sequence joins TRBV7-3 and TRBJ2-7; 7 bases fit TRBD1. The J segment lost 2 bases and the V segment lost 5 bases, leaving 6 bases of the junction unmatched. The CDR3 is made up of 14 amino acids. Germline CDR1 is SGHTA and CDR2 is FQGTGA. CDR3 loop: CASSPADRAYEQYF. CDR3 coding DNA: TGTGCCAGCAGCCCAGCCGACAGGGCCTACGAGCAGTACTTC.

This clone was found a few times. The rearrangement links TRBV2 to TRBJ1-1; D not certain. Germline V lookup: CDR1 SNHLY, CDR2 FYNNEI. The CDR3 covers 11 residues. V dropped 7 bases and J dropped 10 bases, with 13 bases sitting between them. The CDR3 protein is CASTPSVGAFF. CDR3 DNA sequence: TGTGCCAGCACACCCTCGGTCGGAGCTTTCTTT.

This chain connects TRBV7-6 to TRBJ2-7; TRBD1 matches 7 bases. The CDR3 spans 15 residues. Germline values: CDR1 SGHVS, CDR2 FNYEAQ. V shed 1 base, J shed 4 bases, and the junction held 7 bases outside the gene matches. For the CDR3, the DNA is TGTGCCAGCAGCTTAGGAGGGGGCTCCCCGTACGAGCAGTACTTC. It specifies CASSLGGGSPYEQYF. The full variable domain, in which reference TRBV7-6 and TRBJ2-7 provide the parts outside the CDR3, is GAGVSQSPRYKVTKRGQDVALRCDPISGHVSLYWYRQALGQGPEFLTYFNYEAQQDKSGLPNDRFSAERPEGSISTLTIQRTEQRDSAMYRCASSLGGGSPYEQYFGPGTRLTVT.

CDR3 loop: CASGRQGGNIQYF. Here the CDR3 DNA reads TGTGCCAGCGGAAGACAGGGTGGCAACATTCAGTACTTC. J is TRBJ2-4 and V is TRBV28; 7 bases align to TRBD1. The V and J ends lost 8 bases and 7 bases, in that order; junction bases with no gene match: 8. This CDR3 contains 13 residues. Germline V gene lookup returns CDR1 MDHEN and CDR2 SYDVKM.

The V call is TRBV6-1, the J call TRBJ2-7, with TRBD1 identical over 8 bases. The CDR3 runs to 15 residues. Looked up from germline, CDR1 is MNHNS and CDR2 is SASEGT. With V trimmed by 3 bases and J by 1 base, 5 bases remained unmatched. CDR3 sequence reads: CASSDQGALSYEQYF. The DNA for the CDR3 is TGTGCCAGCAGTGATCAGGGGGCTCTTTCCTACGAGCAGTACTTC.

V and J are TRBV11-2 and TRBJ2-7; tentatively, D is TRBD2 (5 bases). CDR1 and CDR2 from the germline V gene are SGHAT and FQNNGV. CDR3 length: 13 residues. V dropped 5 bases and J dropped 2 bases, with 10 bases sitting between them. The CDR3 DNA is TGTGCCAGCAGCCTGCCCGGGACCTACGAGCAGTACTTC. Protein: CASSLPGTYEQYF.

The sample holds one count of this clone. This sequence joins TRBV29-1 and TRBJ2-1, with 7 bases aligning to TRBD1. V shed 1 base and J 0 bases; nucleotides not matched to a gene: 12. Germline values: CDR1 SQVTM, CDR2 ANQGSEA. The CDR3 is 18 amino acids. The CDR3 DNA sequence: TGCAGCGTTGAAGGGGGACAGTCACCGGCGAGCTCCTACAATGAGCAGTTCTTC. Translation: CSVEGGQSPASSYNEQFF.

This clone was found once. CDR3 coding DNA: TGTGCCAGCAGCAACTTCACAGGGGGCGGTCAGCCCCAGCATTTT. Translation gives CASSNFTGGGQPQHF. The chain carries TRBV21-1 and TRBJ1-5; the DNA was not used to check the table's D call, TRBD1. TRBV21-1 is noted as a pseudogene. The CDR3 loop spans 15 amino acids.

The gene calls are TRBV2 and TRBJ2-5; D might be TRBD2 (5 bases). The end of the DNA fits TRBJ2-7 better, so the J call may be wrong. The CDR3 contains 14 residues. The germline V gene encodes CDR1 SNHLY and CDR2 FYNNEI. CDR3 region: CASSKESRGVEQYF. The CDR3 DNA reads TGTGCCAGCAGTAAAGAATCACGGGGAGTCGAGCAGTACTTC.

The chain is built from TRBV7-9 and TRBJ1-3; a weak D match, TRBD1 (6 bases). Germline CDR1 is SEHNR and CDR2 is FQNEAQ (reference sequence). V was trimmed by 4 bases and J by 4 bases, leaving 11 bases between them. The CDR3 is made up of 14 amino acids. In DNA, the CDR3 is TGTGCCAGCAGCTCACAGGGAGCGGGAAACACCATATATTTT. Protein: CASSSQGAGNTIYF.

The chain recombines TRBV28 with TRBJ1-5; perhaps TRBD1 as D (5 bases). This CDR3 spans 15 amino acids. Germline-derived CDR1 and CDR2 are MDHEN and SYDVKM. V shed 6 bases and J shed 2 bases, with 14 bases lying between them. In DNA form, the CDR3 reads TGTGCCAGCAGGGGAGGGGAAATACGCAATCAGCCCCAGCATTTT. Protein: CASRGGEIRNQPQHF.

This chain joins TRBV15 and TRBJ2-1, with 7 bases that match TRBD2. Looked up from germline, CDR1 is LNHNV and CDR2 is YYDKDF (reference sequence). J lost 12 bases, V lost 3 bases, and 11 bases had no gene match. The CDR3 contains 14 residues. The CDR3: CATSRGTSGKAQFF. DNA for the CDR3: TGTGCCACCAGCAGGGGGACCAGCGGGAAGGCGCAGTTCTTC. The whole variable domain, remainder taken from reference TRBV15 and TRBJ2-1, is DAMVIQNPRYQVTQFGKPVTLSCSQTLNHNVMYWYQQKSSQAPKLLFHYYDKDFNNEADTPDNFQSRRPNTSFCFLDIRSPGLGDTAMYLCATSRGTSGKAQFFGPGTRLTVL.

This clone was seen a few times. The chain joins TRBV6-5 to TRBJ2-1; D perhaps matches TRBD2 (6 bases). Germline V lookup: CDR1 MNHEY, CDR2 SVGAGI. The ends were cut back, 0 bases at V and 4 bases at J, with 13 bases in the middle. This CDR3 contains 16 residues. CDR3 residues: CASSYSVGGAYNEQFF. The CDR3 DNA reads TGTGCCAGCAGTTACTCGGTGGGGGGAGCTTACAATGAGCAGTTCTTC.

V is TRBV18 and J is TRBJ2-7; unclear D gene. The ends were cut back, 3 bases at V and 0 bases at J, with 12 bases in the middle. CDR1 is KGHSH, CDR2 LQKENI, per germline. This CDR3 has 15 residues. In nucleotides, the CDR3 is TGTGCCAGCTCACCGGCCGCGGTTAGCTCCTACGAGCAGTACTTC. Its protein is CASSPAAVSSYEQYF.